Sequencing of this TCR beta chain was carried out in a study of regulatory T cells in long-lasting Graves disease. Study summary: In persistent Graves' disease, antithyroid drugs had been taken for over 5 years and TSH receptor antibodies stayed positive. Study observations and caveats: TCR diversity was lower in persistent than newly diagnosed Graves' disease. TRBV28, TRBJ1-2 and TRBJ2-5 were segments that persistent disease favored. Persistent patients shared more public clonotypes (roughly 2,800) than new patients (more than 900).

The TCR beta library used iRepertoire HTBI primers with Arm-PCR amplification of CDR3. From the multiplex PCR reads, TCRdb called clonotypes with MiXCR, one entry per CDR3 protein. The sample comprises 360,000 or so distinct CDR3 sequences, around 23% of which are singletons, and 25% to 35% rests with the top ten. This clonotype has ten or more counts. The target antigen is unknown. As to time point: persistent/refractory GD, antithyroid drugs over 5 years with positive TRAb. The authors made the TCR library using RNA they extracted from PBMCs. The length of the CDR3 is 14 residues. Looked up from germline, CDR1 is DFQATT and CDR2 is SNEGSKA (reference sequence). Trimming cost V 4 bases and J 1 base, with 14 bases left between them.

V and J are TRBV20-1 and TRBJ2-7; D unclear. This specimen was peripheral blood mononuclear cells (PBMCs), taken when the disease was refractory, from a patient treated with antithyroid drugs. The sequence was collected from a woman between 35 and 50 years old with Graves disease. The DNA of the CDR3 is TGCAGTGCTATTGGGCAGGTCTTTTCCTACGAGCAGTACTTC. Amino acid sequence: CSAIGQVFSYEQYF.